The 15 T cell receptor beta chains in this list originate from one sample, sequenced in a study of T cell clonotyping in hematopoietic cell transplantation. TCRdb's copy holds only in-frame clones and misses some; the assay was immunoSEQ multiplex PCR. The sample includes a few thousand clones, 90% to 95% of them seen just once. The sample in question was PBMCs, obtained 180 days after allogeneic stem cell transplant. Source of these receptors: a male patient in his sixties or seventies who had an allogeneic stem cell transplant from a related donor, so the T cells may come from the graft donor. Some clones in this sample may be carry-over from other donors' samples.

J is TRBJ2-3 and V is TRBV29-1; D is unclear. Trimming pared 3 bases from V and 2 bases from J, leaving 12 bases between. The CDR3 is made up of 14 amino acids. In germline, CDR1 is SQVTM, CDR2 ANQGSEA. The DNA of the CDR3 is TGCAGCGTTGAGCGAGGACGGTTCACAGATACGCAGTATTTT. Protein sequence: CSVERGRFTDTQYF.

The chain employs TRBV7-3 and TRBJ1-2; D uncertain. The ends were cut back, 4 bases at V and 8 bases at J, with 14 bases in the middle. In germline, CDR1 is SGHTA, CDR2 FQGTGA. There are 13 residues in the CDR3. The CDR3 protein is CASSSPDSAGYTF. As DNA, the CDR3 is TGTGCCAGCAGCTCCCCGGATAGCGCCGGCTACACCTTC.

The J gene is TRBJ2-7, the V gene TRBV11-3; D perhaps matches TRBD1 (5 bases). Trimming left V 3 bases short and J 0 bases short, with 9 bases between. Per the germline V gene, CDR1 is SGHNT and CDR2 is YENEEA. The CDR3 is 14 residues long. The CDR3 nucleotides read TGTGCCAGCAGCTTGGGCAGGGCCTCCTACGAGCAGTACTTC. This gives the protein CASSLGRASYEQYF.

This sequence joins TRBV25-1 and TRBJ2-1; 11 bases agree with TRBD2. This CDR3 is built from 17 residues. Germline loops: CDR1 MGHDK, CDR2 SYGVNS. The junction had 10 bases not matched to a gene; V was cut back by 6 bases and J by 3 bases. The CDR3 loop is CASRGTSGSYGYNEQFF. In DNA form, the CDR3 reads TGTGCCAGCAGGGGTACTAGCGGGAGTTATGGCTACAATGAGCAGTTCTTC.

The rearrangement joins TRBV5-5 to TRBJ1-2; 9 bases align to TRBD1. Trimming took 4 bases from V and 4 from J; bases not matched to a gene: 8. Germline V gives CDR1 SGHKS, CDR2 YYEKEE (reference sequence). There are 15 residues in the CDR3. CDR3 region: CASSAGQGIFYGYTF. As DNA, the CDR3 is TGTGCCAGCAGCGCGGGACAGGGAATTTTCTATGGCTACACCTTC.

The chain joins TRBV27 to TRBJ1-1; tentatively, D is TRBD1 (6 bases). Germline CDR1 MNHEY, CDR2 SMNVEV (reference sequence). The CDR3 has 15 amino acids. V was cut by 1 base and J by 5 bases, with 14 bases left in between. The CDR3 sequence: CASSLYLPRGTEAFF. The CDR3 DNA reads as TGTGCCAGCAGTTTATACCTACCAAGGGGGACTGAAGCTTTCTTT.

The gene calls are TRBV5-1 and TRBJ2-7, with TRBD1 matching over 7 bases. V shed 4 bases, J shed 3 bases, and the junction held 1 base outside the gene matches. The CDR3 sequence is 12 residues long. Germline V lookup: CDR1 SGHRS, CDR2 YFSETQ. CDR3: CASSRDSYEQYF. The CDR3 DNA follows: TGCGCCAGCAGCCGGGACAGCTACGAGCAGTACTTC.

This clone occurred once. The gene calls are TRBV27 and TRBJ1-5; no reliable D call. Per the germline V gene, CDR1 is MNHEY and CDR2 is SMNVEV (reference sequence). This CDR3 is built from 13 residues. Trimming stripped 3 bases from V and 3 bases from J, with 6 bases between. The CDR3 loop is CASSLGDNQPQHF. CDR3 coding DNA: TGTGCCAGCAGTTTGGGAGACAATCAGCCCCAGCATTTT.

V and J are TRBV30 and TRBJ1-5; TRBD1 matches at 7 bases. The CDR3 is 15 amino acids. Germline CDR1 GTSNPN, CDR2 SVGIG (reference sequence). The V segment lost 1 base and the J segment 1 base; nucleotides outside the gene matches: 4. The CDR3 here is CAWSGQGGSNQPQHF. The CDR3 DNA reads as TGTGCCTGGAGTGGACAGGGCGGAAGCAATCAGCCCCAGCATTTT.

The V gene is TRBV6-1, the J gene TRBJ2-1; 8 positions match TRBD2. The germline gives CDR1 MNHNS, CDR2 SASEGT. This CDR3 comprises 18 residues. J lost 3 bases, V lost 0 bases, and 10 bases had no gene match. The CDR3, as DNA: TGTGCCAGCAGTGAAGCCTCGCACGTCCTAGCGGGCTACAATGAGCAGTTCTTC. Residues: CASSEASHVLAGYNEQFF.

CDR3 sequence: CSVDLTGVEQFF. Written as DNA, the CDR3 is TGCAGCGTTGATCTTACAGGGGTCGAGCAGTTCTTC. The chain has TRBV29-1 and TRBJ2-1; 7 nucleotides match TRBD1. The CDR3 has 12 amino acids. In germline, CDR1 is SQVTM, CDR2 ANQGSEA. The ends lost 3 bases at V and 10 bases at J; junction bases unmatched: 6.

The V call is TRBV5-4, the J call TRBJ2-5; 8 bases agree with TRBD1. The CDR3 loop spans 14 amino acids. Germline-derived CDR1 and CDR2 are SGHNT and YYREEE (reference sequence). After removal of 3 bases from V and 2 bases from J, the junction contained 3 bases not matched to a gene. CDR3 amino acids: CASSSRQGQETQYF. CDR3 DNA sequence: TGTGCCAGCAGCTCGCGACAGGGGCAAGAGACCCAGTACTTC.

In its sample, this clone was seen once. This chain joins TRBV30 and TRBJ2-7, with D perhaps matching TRBD2 (5 bases). The CDR3 totals 15 residues. V shed 4 bases and J shed 0 bases, with 16 bases lying between them. In germline, CDR1 is GTSNPN, CDR2 SVGIG (reference sequence). Here the CDR3 reads CAWTAPTGSSYEQYF. CDR3 sequence (DNA): TGTGCCTGGACCGCCCCGACGGGAAGCTCCTACGAGCAGTACTTC.

The chain is built from TRBV30 and TRBJ1-6; D might be TRBD1 (5 bases). The CDR3 has 12 amino acids. The ends were cut back, 3 bases at V and 8 bases at J, with 8 bases in the middle. Germline V CDR1 and CDR2: GTSNPN, SVGIG (reference sequence). The CDR3 protein is CAWSQTDSPLHF. CDR3 bases: TGTGCCTGGAGCCAGACAGATTCACCCCTCCACTTT.

CDR3 residues: CASSSPGLNTEAFF. The CDR3 region has the DNA TGTGCCAGCAGTTCTCCAGGGTTGAACACTGAAGCTTTCTTT. J is TRBJ1-1 and V is TRBV28; D is possibly TRBD1 (5 bases). V gave up 4 bases and J gave up 0 bases, with 9 bases separating them. The CDR3 has 14 residues. The germline V gene encodes CDR1 MDHEN and CDR2 SYDVKM.